The entry below describes one TCR beta chain. Its antigen is currently unknown. The sort gate was single viable CD3+CD4+CD8-CD45RO+ cells for memory CD4+ T cells. Donors' CMV status reflects serum IgG against pp150, pp28, p38, p52. The sample belongs to a study of memory CD4+ T cells and cytomegalovirus serostatus. Overall study: This sample comes from healthy Belgian adults, 9 CMV seropositive, about 23 seronegative.

Original analysis: After removing out-of-frame reads, over 2 million distinct TCRbeta sequences remained. Sequenced by immunoSEQ multiplex PCR; TCRdb stores in-frame clones only, minus some. That table supplies the V and J calls and clone size; D and trimming were determined from the DNA. The sample contains about 75,000 clones, approximately 78% of which appear only once. V gave up 5 bases and J gave up 0 bases; unmatched junction bases: 7. Germline lookup yields CDR1 MDHEN and CDR2 SYDVKM. The CDR3 is made up of 16 amino acids. Study-wide results and limits: Repertoires predicted CMV serostatus with median bootstrapped AUC of about 0.95.

This receptor was obtained from an adult in good health and CMV-seropositive. The chain couples TRBV28 to TRBJ1-5, with 7 bases identical to TRBD1. Sequencing was carried out using memory CD4+ T cells from blood. The CDR3 DNA follows: TGTGCCAGCAGTAAGTACAGGGGCCTTAGCAATCAGCCCCAGCATTTT. It specifies CASSKYRGLSNQPQHF.